This T cell receptor beta chain was profiled in a study of T cell repertoires in cytomegalovirus infection. This clonotype was seen repeatedly, ten times or more. Its specificity is not known. V gave up 3 bases and J gave up 4 bases; unmatched junction bases: 5. The germline V gene encodes CDR1 SEHNR and CDR2 FQNEAQ (reference sequence). There are 15 residues in the CDR3. TCRdb itself ran the reads through MiXCR, one entry per CDR3 protein. Counted here are 110,000 to 150,000 distinct CDR3 sequences, approximately 30% occurring once; the ten biggest clones make up roughly 50%. The chain couples TRBV7-9 to TRBJ2-2; 7 nucleotides match TRBD2. This receptor was obtained from a human donor in good health (CMV status not recorded). Some clones in this sample may be carry-over from other donors' samples. The sequences come from CD8+ T cells from cultured PBMCs, collected from culture after CMV antigen stimulation. In nucleotides, the CDR3 is TGTGCCAGCAGCTTTAATCTAGCGGTCACCGGGGAGCTGTTTTTT. As protein: CASSFNLAVTGELFF.